These 12 T cell receptor beta chains originate from one sample sequenced in a study of T cells in localized non-small cell lung cancer. TCRdb's table, derived via immunoSEQ multiplex PCR, lists solely in-frame clones and lacks some. Of 45,000 to 65,000 clones in the sample, roughly 80% were seen once. The material sequenced was PBMCs, taken before any cancer treatment. These receptor sequences come from a woman between 35 and 75 years old with stage II lung adenocarcinoma.

By proportion, this clone is medium-sized. The genes are TRBV29-1 and TRBJ2-6; D may be TRBD1 (5 bases). The CDR3 length is 12 residues. V dropped 6 bases and J dropped 8 bases, with 11 bases sitting between them. Germline CDR1 reads SQVTM; CDR2 reads ANQGSEA. CDR3 loop: CSVAWTSNVLTF. CDR3 bases: TGCAGCGTCGCTTGGACATCCAACGTCCTGACTTTC.

The chain has TRBV7-9 and TRBJ1-4; TRBD1 is a possible D gene (6 bases). The ends were cut back, 2 bases at V and 8 bases at J, with 12 bases in the middle. The CDR3 runs to 14 residues. The germline CDR1 and CDR2 sequences are SEHNR and FQNEAQ (reference sequence). Written as DNA, the CDR3 is TGTGCCAGCAGCTTACAGACAGGTCGCGAAAAACTGTTTTTT. Its translation: CASSLQTGREKLFF.

The V call is TRBV30, the J call TRBJ2-3, with D unclear. Between the trimmed V and J ends, which lost 0 bases and 3 bases, there was a span of 7 bases. Germline V gives CDR1 GTSNPN, CDR2 SVGIG (reference sequence). CDR3 length: 13 residues. The CDR3 coding sequence is TGTGCCTGGAGTGTATACGAAACAGATACGCAGTATTTT. This encodes CAWSVYETDTQYF.

V is TRBV7-2 and J is TRBJ2-1; TRBD2 is a possible D gene (5 bases). V was cut by 1 base and J by 8 bases, with 12 bases left in between. The CDR3 has 14 amino acids. CDR1 and CDR2 from the germline V gene are SGHTA and FQGNSA. The CDR3 loop is CASSLGSGYDEQFF. The CDR3, as DNA: TGTGCCAGCAGCTTAGGATCGGGGTACGATGAGCAGTTCTTC.

The chain has TRBV9 and TRBJ1-4, with D unclear. Germline V gene lookup returns CDR1 SGDLS and CDR2 YYNGEE. Deletions cut 3 bases from V and 10 bases from J, with 16 bases between. CDR3 length: 14 amino acids. CDR3 sequence: CASSGGGIDLKLFF. The DNA for the CDR3 is TGTGCCAGCAGCGGCGGAGGAATAGACCTAAAACTGTTTTTT.

This chain joins TRBV7-9 and TRBJ2-2; 9 nucleotides align to TRBD1. Germline V gene lookup returns CDR1 SEHNR and CDR2 FQNEAQ (reference sequence). With V trimmed by 0 bases and J by 6 bases, 14 bases remained unmatched. The CDR3 runs to 19 residues. The CDR3 is CASSLAGQGTPPWAGELFF. In DNA form, the CDR3 reads TGTGCCAGCAGCTTAGCCGGACAGGGGACGCCTCCTTGGGCCGGGGAGCTGTTTTTT.

The chain links TRBV5-5 to TRBJ2-3; possibly TRBD1 for D (6 bases). This CDR3 is 15 amino acids long. Trimming removed 0 bases from V and 1 base from J, with 9 bases in between. CDR1 and CDR2 from the germline V gene are SGHKS and YYEKEE (reference sequence). This CDR3 is CASSLVAGGTDTQYF. CDR3 DNA sequence: TGTGCCAGCAGCTTGGTGGCAGGGGGCACAGATACGCAGTATTTT.

The chain employs TRBV29-1 and TRBJ1-1; maybe TRBD1 (5 bases). The CDR3 has 13 amino acids. Germline CDR1 reads SQVTM; CDR2 reads ANQGSEA. The ends were cut back, 3 bases at V and 4 bases at J, with 12 bases in the middle. DNA of the CDR3: TGCAGCGTTGACTGGGGGGATGGCACTGAAGCTTTCTTT. It translates to CSVDWGDGTEAFF. The full variable domain, rest sourced from reference TRBV29-1 and TRBJ1-1, is SAVISQKPSRDICQRGTSLTIQCQVDSQVTMMFWYRQQPGQSLTLIATANQGSEATYESGFVIDKFPISRPNLTFSTLTVSNMSPEDSSIYLCSVDWGDGTEAFFGQGTRLTVV.

The chain uses TRBV4-1 and TRBJ2-3, with TRBD2 matching 11 bases. Unmatched junction bases numbered 12, after V lost 5 bases and J lost 11 bases. CDR1 and CDR2 (germline): MGHRA, YSYEKL. The CDR3 sequence is 15 residues long. The CDR3 sequence is CASSETGTSGIKQYF. CDR3 sequence (DNA): TGCGCCAGCAGCGAAACCGGGACTAGCGGTATAAAGCAGTATTTT.

V usage is TRBV2 and J usage is TRBJ2-4; 8 bases are shared with TRBD1. The CDR3 contains 15 residues. Germline trimming cut 6 bases from V and 7 bases from J; bases unmatched to any gene: 11. Germline assignment: CDR1 SNHLY and CDR2 FYNNEI. The CDR3 sequence is CASSGDRGFRNIQYF. The CDR3 coding sequence is TGTGCCAGCAGCGGCGACAGGGGTTTTCGGAACATTCAGTACTTC. Drawing the rest from reference TRBV2 and TRBJ2-4, the complete variable domain is EPEVTQTPSHQVTQMGQEVILRCVPISNHLYFYWYRQILGQKVEFLVSFYNNEISEKSEIFDDQFSVERPDGSNFTLKIRSTKLEDSAMYFCASSGDRGFRNIQYFGAGTRLSVL.

The genes are TRBV19 and TRBJ1-5; D remains ambiguous. Germline V gene sequence: CDR1 LNHDA, CDR2 SQIVND (reference sequence). The ends were cut back, 6 bases at V and 2 bases at J, with 2 bases in the middle. This CDR3 contains 11 residues. The CDR3 DNA reads TGTGCCAGTAGGGGCAATCAGCCCCAGCATTTT. This translates into CASRGNQPQHF.

This sequence joins TRBV11-2 and TRBJ2-7, with D perhaps assigned TRBD1 or TRBD2 (6 bases each). Deletions cut 4 bases from V and 2 bases from J, with 15 bases between. The CDR3 contains 15 residues. Per germline, CDR1 SGHAT and CDR2 FQNNGV. The CDR3 region is CASSSFEGGTYEQYF. CDR3 coding DNA: TGTGCCAGCAGCTCGTTTGAGGGGGGAACCTACGAGCAGTACTTC.